This paragraph reports one T cell receptor beta chain. The data were obtained in a study of T cells after yellow fever vaccination. CDR3 length equals 17 residues. CDR1 LNHDA and CDR2 SQIVND come from the germline V gene (reference sequence). V shed 5 bases and J 1 base; nucleotides not matched to a gene: 8. In TCRdb, the 5' RACE reads were re-called with MiXCR into one record per CDR3 protein. This table has 500,000 to 650,000 distinct CDR3 sequences, about 14% appearing once. V is TRBV19 and J is TRBJ2-2; 9 bases match TRBD1. The material was PBMCs, obtained on the day of the yellow fever booster vaccination. The receptor was derived from a man between 25 and 39 years old who received the YFV17D yellow fever vaccine. CDR3 nucleotide sequence: TGTGCCAGTAGTTCCGGACCGGGACAGGGGAACACCGGGGAGCTGTTTTTT. This sequence encodes CASSSGPGQGNTGELFF. Complete variable domain (other parts from reference TRBV19 and TRBJ2-2): DGGITQSPKYLFRKEGQNVTLSCEQNLNHDAMYWYRQDPGQGLRLIYYSQIVNDFQKGDIAEGYSVSREKKESFPLTVTSAQKNPTAFYLCASSSGPGQGNTGELFFGEGSRLTVL.